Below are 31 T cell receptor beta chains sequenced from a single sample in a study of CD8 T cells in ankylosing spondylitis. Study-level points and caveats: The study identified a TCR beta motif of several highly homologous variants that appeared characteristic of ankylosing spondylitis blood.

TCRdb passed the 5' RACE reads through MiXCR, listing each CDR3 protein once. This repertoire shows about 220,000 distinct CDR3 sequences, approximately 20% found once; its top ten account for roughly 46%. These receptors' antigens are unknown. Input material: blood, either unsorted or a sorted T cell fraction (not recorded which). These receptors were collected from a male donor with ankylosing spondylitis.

CDR3 DNA: TGTGCCAGCAGCTACACAAGGGACAGTTTGGGTCTTTATGAGCAGTTCTTC. Amino acid sequence: CASSYTRDSLGLYEQFF. The chain combines TRBV28 with TRBJ2-1; 7 bases are a match to TRBD1. Trimming took 6 bases from V and 8 from J; bases not matched to a gene: 19. Germline V gene lookup returns CDR1 MDHEN and CDR2 SYDVKM. The CDR3 has 17 residues. The whole variable domain, filled in from reference TRBV28 and TRBJ2-1, reads DVKVTQSSRYLVKRTGEKVFLECVQDMDHENMFWYRQDPGLGLRLIYFSYDVKMKEKGDIPEGYSVSREKKERFSLILESASTNQTSMYLCASSYTRDSLGLYEQFFGPGTRLTVL.

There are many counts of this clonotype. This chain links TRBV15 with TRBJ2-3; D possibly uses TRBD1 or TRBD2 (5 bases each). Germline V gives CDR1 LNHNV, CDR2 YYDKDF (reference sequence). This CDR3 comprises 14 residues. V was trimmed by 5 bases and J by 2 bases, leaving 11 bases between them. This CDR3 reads CATSPGLPTDTQYF. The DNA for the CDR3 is TGTGCCACCAGCCCGGGGCTACCCACAGATACGCAGTATTTT.

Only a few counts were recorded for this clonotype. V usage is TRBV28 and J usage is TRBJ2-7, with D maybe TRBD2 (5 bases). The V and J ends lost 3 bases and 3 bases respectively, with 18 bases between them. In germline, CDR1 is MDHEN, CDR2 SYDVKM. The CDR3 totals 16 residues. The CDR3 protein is CASSLVRSGPNYEQYF. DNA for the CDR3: TGTGCCAGCAGTTTGGTCAGGAGCGGACCAAACTACGAGCAGTACTTC. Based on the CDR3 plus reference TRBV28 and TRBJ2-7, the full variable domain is DVKVTQSSRYLVKRTGEKVFLECVQDMDHENMFWYRQDPGLGLRLIYFSYDVKMKEKGDIPEGYSVSREKKERFSLILESASTNQTSMYLCASSLVRSGPNYEQYFGPGTRLTVT.

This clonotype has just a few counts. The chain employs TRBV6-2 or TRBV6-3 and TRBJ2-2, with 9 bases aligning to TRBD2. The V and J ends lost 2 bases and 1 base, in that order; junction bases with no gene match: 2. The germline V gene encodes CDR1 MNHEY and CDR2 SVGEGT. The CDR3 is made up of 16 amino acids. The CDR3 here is CASSYLSGRNTGELFF. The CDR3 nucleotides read TGTGCCAGCAGTTACCTTAGCGGGAGGAACACCGGGGAGCTGTTTTTT.

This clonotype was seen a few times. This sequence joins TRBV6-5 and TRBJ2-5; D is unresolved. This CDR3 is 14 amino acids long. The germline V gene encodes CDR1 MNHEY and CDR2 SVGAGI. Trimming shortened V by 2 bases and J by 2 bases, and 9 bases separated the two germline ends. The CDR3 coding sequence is TGTGCCAGCAGTTACGGCGGCAGGCAAGAGACCCAGTACTTC. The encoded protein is CASSYGGRQETQYF.

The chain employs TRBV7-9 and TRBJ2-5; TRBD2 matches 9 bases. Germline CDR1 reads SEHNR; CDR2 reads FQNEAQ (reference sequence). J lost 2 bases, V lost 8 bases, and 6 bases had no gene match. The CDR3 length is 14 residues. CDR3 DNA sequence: TGTGCCAGCGGGGGACTAGCATTACAAGAGACCCAGTACTTC. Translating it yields CASGGLALQETQYF.

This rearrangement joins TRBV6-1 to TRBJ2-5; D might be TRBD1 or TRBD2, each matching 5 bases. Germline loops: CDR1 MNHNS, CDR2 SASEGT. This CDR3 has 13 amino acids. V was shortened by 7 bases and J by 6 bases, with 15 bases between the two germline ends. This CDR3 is CASKWGIGQTQYF. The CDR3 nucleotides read TGTGCCAGCAAATGGGGGATAGGGCAGACCCAGTACTTC.

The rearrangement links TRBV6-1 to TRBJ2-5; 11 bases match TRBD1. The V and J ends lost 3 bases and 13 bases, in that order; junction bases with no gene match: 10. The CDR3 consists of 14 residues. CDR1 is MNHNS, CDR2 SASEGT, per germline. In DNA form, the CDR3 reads TGTGCCAGCAGTGAGAGTCTGGACAGGGGGCCTACGTACTTC. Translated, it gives CASSESLDRGPTYF.

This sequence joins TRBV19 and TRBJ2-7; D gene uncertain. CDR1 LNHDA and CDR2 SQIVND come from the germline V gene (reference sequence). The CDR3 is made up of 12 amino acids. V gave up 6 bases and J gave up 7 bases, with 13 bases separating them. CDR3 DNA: TGTGCCAGTAGCCCTCCCGGTGGAGAGCAGTACTTC. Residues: CASSPPGGEQYF.

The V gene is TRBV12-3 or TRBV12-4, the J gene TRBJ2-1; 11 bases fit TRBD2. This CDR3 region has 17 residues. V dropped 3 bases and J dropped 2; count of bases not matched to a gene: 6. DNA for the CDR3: TGTGCCAGCAGTTTCCCTGGGACTAGCGGAACCTACAATGAGCAGTTCTTC. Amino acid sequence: CASSFPGTSGTYNEQFF.

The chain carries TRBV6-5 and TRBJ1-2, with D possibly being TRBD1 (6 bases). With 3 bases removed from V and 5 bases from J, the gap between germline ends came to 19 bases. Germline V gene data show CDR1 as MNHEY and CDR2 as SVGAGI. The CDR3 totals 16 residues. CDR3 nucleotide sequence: TGTGCCAGCAGTTATTTGCTCAGGGGCCTAACTTATGGCTACACCTTC. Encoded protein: CASSYLLRGLTYGYTF.

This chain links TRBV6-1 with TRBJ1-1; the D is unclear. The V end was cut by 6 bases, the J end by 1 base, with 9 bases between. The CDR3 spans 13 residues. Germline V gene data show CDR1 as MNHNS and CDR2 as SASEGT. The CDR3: CASSPVRNTEAFF. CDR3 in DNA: TGTGCCAGCAGCCCCGTAAGGAACACTGAAGCTTTCTTT.

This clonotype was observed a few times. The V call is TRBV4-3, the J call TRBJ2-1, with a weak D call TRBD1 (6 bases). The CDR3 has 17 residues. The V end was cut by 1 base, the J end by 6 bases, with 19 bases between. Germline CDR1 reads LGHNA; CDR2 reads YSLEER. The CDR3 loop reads CASSQVKGDTSFNEQFF. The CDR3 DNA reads TGCGCCAGCAGCCAAGTTAAGGGGGATACGTCTTTCAATGAGCAGTTCTTC.

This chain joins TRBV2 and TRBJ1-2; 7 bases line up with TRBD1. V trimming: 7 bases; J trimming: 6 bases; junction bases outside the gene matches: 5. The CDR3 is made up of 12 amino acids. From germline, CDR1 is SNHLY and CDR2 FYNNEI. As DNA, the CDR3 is TGTGCCAGCACAGACAGGGATGATGGCTACACCTTC. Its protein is CASTDRDDGYTF. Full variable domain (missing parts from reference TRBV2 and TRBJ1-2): EPEVTQTPSHQVTQMGQEVILRCVPISNHLYFYWYRQILGQKVEFLVSFYNNEISEKSEIFDDQFSVERPDGSNFTLKIRSTKLEDSAMYFCASTDRDDGYTFGSGTRLTVV.

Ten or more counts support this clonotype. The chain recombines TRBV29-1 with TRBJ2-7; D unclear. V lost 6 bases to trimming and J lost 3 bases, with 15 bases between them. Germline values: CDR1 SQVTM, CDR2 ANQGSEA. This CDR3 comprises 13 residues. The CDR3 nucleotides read TGCAGCGTGCCGTGGTGGCAGGTCTACGAGCAGTACTTC. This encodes CSVPWWQVYEQYF.

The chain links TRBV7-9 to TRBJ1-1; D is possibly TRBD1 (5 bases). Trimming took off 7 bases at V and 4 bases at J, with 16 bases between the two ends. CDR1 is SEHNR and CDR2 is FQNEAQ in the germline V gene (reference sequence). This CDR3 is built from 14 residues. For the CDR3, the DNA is TGTGCCAGCATTTGGACCCCTGGGGGCACTGAAGCTTTCTTT. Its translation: CASIWTPGGTEAFF.

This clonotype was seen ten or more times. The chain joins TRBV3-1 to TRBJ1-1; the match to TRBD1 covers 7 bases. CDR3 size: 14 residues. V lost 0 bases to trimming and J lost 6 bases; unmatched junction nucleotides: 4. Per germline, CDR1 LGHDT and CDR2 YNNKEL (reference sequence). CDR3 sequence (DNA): TGTGCCAGCAGCCAAGAAGACAGGGACCCTGAAGCTTTCTTT. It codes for CASSQEDRDPEAFF.

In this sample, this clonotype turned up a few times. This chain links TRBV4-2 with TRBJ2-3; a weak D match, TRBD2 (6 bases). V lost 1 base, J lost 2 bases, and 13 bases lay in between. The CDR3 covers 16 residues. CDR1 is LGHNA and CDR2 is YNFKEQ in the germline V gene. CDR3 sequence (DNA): TGTGCCAGCAGCCAAGTACTAGCTGTTGTCACAGATACGCAGTATTTT. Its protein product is CASSQVLAVVTDTQYF.

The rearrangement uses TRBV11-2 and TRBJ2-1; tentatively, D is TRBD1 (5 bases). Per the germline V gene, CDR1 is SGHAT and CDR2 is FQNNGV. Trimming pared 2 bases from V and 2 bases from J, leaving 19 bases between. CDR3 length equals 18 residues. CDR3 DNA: TGTGCCAGCAGCTTATCCCCGACTGAGACAGCTACCTACAATGAGCAGTTCTTC. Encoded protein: CASSLSPTETATYNEQFF.

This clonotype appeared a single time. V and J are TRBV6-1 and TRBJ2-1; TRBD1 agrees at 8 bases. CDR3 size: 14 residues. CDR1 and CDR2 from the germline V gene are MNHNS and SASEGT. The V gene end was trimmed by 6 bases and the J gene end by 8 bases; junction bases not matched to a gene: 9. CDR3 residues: CASSPGAGGDEQFF. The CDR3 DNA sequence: TGTGCCAGCAGCCCGGGGGCAGGGGGCGATGAGCAGTTCTTC.

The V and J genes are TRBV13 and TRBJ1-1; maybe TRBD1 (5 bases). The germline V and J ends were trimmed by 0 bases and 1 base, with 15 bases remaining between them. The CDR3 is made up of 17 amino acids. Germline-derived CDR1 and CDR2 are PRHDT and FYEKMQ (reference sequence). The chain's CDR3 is CASSLGPTGHWNTEAFF. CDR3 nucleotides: TGTGCCAGCAGCTTAGGCCCTACTGGACATTGGAACACTGAAGCTTTCTTT.

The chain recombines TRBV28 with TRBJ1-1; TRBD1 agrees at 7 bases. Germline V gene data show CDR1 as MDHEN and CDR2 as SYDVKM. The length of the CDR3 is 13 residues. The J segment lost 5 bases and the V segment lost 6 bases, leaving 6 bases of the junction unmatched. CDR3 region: CASSSQGLTEAFF. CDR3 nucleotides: TGTGCCAGCAGCTCACAGGGGTTGACTGAAGCTTTCTTT.

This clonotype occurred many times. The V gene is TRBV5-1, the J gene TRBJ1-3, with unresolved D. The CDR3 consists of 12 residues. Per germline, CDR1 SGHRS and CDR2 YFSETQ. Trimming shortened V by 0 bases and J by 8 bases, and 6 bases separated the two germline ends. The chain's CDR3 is CASSLAGDTIYF. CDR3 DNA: TGCGCCAGCAGCTTGGCCGGGGACACCATATATTTT.

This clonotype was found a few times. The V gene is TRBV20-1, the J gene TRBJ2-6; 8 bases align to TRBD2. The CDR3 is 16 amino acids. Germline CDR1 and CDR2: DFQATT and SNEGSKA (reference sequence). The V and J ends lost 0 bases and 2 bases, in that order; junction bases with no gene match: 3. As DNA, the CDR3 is TGCAGTGCTAGAGATCCAGCGGGGGCTGGGGCCAACGTCCTGACTTTC. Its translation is CSARDPAGAGANVLTF.

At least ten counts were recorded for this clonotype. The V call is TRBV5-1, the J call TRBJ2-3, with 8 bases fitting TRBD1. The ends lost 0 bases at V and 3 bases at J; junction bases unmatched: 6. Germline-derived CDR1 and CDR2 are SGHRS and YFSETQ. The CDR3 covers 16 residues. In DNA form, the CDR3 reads TGCGCCAGCAGCTTGGGCGGACAGGGACCTACAGATACGCAGTATTTT. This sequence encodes CASSLGGQGPTDTQYF.

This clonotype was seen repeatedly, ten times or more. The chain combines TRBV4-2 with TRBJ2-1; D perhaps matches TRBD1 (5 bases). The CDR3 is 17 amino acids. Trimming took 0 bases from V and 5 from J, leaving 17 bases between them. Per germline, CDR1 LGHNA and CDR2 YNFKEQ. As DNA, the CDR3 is TGTGCCAGCAGCCAAGAAGTCGGAGACAGATCGGACAATGAGCAGTTCTTC. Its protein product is CASSQEVGDRSDNEQFF.

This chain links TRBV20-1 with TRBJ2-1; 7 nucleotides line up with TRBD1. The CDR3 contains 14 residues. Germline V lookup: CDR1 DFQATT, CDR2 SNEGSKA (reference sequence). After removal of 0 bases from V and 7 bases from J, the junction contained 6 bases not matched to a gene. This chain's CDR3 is CSAREMTGLNEQFF. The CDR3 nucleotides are TGCAGTGCTAGAGAAATGACAGGGTTGAATGAGCAGTTCTTC.

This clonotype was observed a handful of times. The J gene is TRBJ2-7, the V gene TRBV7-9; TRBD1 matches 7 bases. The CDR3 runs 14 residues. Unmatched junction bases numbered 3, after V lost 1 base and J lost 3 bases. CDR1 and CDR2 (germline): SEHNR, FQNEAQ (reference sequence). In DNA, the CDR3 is TGTGCCAGCAGCTTAGTTCCAGGGGGCTACGAGCAGTACTTC. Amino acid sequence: CASSLVPGGYEQYF.

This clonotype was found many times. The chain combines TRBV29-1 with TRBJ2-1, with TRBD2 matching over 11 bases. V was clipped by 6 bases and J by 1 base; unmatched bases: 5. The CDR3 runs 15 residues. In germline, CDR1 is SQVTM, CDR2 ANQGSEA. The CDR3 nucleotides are TGCAGCGTACCGGGACTAGCGGAATCCTACAATGAGCAGTTCTTC. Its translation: CSVPGLAESYNEQFF.

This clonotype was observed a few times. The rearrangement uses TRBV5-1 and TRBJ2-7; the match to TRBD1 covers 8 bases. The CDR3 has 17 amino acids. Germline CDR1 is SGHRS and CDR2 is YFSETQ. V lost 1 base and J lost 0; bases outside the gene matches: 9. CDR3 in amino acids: CASSLIVSGGSSYEQYF. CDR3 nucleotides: TGCGCCAGCAGCTTGATTGTTTCAGGGGGCAGCTCCTACGAGCAGTACTTC.

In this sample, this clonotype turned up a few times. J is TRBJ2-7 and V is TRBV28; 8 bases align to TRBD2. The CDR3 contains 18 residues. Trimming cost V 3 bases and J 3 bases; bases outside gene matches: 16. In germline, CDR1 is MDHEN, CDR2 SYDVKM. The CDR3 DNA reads TGTGCCAGCAGTTTCCCCGGGAGGGCCGGTGCGGTGGACTACGAGCAGTACTTC. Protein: CASSFPGRAGAVDYEQYF.